What follows are 31 T cell receptor beta chains derived from one specimen sequenced in a study of blood T cell repertoires in COVID-19. Clones were read by immunoSEQ multiplex PCR, and TCRdb kept only the in-frame ones, dropping some. The sample has about 98,000 clones, around 90% seen once. The specimen sequenced was peripheral blood. The source of these receptors is a man between 65 and 85 years old with acute or convalescent COVID-19.

The CDR3 protein is CASSYGTGGNGYTF. The CDR3 DNA sequence: TGTGCCAGCAGTTACGGGACAGGGGGCAATGGCTACACCTTC. The chain uses TRBV6-5 and TRBJ1-2, with 12 bases lining up with TRBD1. The CDR3 loop spans 14 amino acids. The V gene's germline CDR1 is MNHEY and CDR2 SVGAGI. J gave up 6 bases and V 2 bases, and 1 base lay outside the gene matches.

This chain links TRBV5-1 with TRBJ2-1, with D possibly being TRBD2 (5 bases). The CDR3 loop spans 16 amino acids. V was pared by 2 bases and J by 0 bases, with 12 bases between. The germline V gene has CDR1 SGHRS and CDR2 YFSETQ. CDR3 residues: CASSFQSTSSYNEQFF. The CDR3 nucleotides are TGCGCCAGCAGCTTCCAATCTACTAGCTCCTACAATGAGCAGTTCTTC.

The chain recombines TRBV14 with TRBJ1-2; 9 bases are shared with TRBD1. Germline values: CDR1 SGHDN, CDR2 FVKESK. Trimming cost V 4 bases and J 5 bases; bases outside gene matches: 5. The CDR3 length is 14 residues. DNA for the CDR3: TGTGCCAGCAGCCGGAGCGGACAGGGGTATGGCTACACCTTC. Residues: CASSRSGQGYGYTF.

The chain employs TRBV7-3 and TRBJ2-3, with 8 nucleotides matching TRBD2. The CDR3 sequence is 15 residues long. V lost 5 bases to trimming and J lost 0 bases; unmatched junction nucleotides: 4. Germline assignment: CDR1 SGHTA and CDR2 FQGTGA. CDR3 nucleotides: TGTGCCAGCAGCGCTAGCGGGTTTAGCACAGATACGCAGTATTTT. This codes for CASSASGFSTDTQYF.

CDR3 nucleotides: TGTGCCAGCAGCTGGGGGCAGGGGGGAGGCTATGGCTACACCTTC. This sequence encodes CASSWGQGGGYGYTF. The gene calls are TRBV5-4 and TRBJ1-2; 7 positions match TRBD1. Germline CDR1 is SGHNT and CDR2 is YYREEE (reference sequence). The V gene end was trimmed by 3 bases and the J gene end by 4 bases; junction bases not matched to a gene: 9. The CDR3 is 15 amino acids.

The rearrangement links TRBV27 to TRBJ1-2; 7 bases fit TRBD1. Germline V gene data show CDR1 as MNHEY and CDR2 as SMNVEV (reference sequence). This CDR3 contains 16 residues. V was clipped by 6 bases and J by 8 bases; unmatched bases: 18. Here the CDR3 DNA reads TGTGCCAGCAGCCCCTACCTCGGTGGACCCAGGGGGGGCTACACCTTC. Protein product: CASSPYLGGPRGGYTF.

The genes are TRBV5-6 and TRBJ1-6; 7 nucleotides align to TRBD1. The CDR3 has 18 residues. Germline trimming cut 3 bases from V and 0 bases from J; bases unmatched to any gene: 9. Germline values: CDR1 SGHDT, CDR2 YYEEEE. As DNA, the CDR3 is TGTGCCAGCAGCTGGGACAGAAATCCGAGCTCCTATAATTCACCCCTCCACTTT. Protein sequence: CASSWDRNPSSYNSPLHF.

The V and J genes are TRBV6-6 and TRBJ1-1, with D unresolved. CDR3 size: 13 residues. Per germline, CDR1 MNHNY and CDR2 SVGAGI (reference sequence). Deletions cut 0 bases from V and 6 bases from J, with 8 bases between. CDR3 bases: TGTGCCAGCAGTTACTCTAAGGAGGCTGAAGCTTTCTTT. Translation: CASSYSKEAEAFF.

This clone was found a few times. This rearrangement joins TRBV3-1 (or the pseudogene TRBV3-2) to TRBJ1-4; no clear D. The CDR3 totals 15 residues. Trimming stripped 0 bases from V and 7 bases from J, with 12 bases between. In germline, CDR1 is LGHDT, CDR2 YNNKEL (reference sequence). Written as DNA, the CDR3 is TGTGCCAGCAGCCAAGATCTCCTCGCCGGTGAAAAACTGTTTTTT. Amino acid sequence: CASSQDLLAGEKLFF.

The chain employs TRBV6-5 and TRBJ2-2; perhaps TRBD1 as D (6 bases). This CDR3 is 14 amino acids long. The germline V gene has CDR1 MNHEY and CDR2 SVGAGI. Trimming shortened V by 4 bases and J by 5 bases, and 11 bases separated the two germline ends. In DNA, the CDR3 is TGTGCCAGCAGTTGGGACCAGGGGACCGGGGAGCTGTTTTTT. Translating it yields CASSWDQGTGELFF.

The genes are TRBV11-2 and TRBJ2-7; 7 bases match TRBD1. CDR1 is SGHAT and CDR2 is FQNNGV in the germline V gene. The CDR3 has 14 amino acids. The CDR3 loop reads CASIGYGQDYEQYF. Here the CDR3 DNA reads TGTGCTTCGATCGGATACGGACAGGACTACGAGCAGTACTTC.

The genes are TRBV2 and TRBJ1-2, with 8 positions matching TRBD1. The junction had 6 bases not matched to a gene; V was cut back by 1 base and J by 8 bases. Looked up from germline, CDR1 is SNHLY and CDR2 is FYNNEI. The CDR3 sequence is 14 residues long. The CDR3 sequence: CASSEGRTGTGYTF. The CDR3 bases are TGTGCCAGCAGTGAAGGGAGGACAGGGACCGGCTACACCTTC.

This chain links TRBV11-2 with TRBJ2-7, with TRBD1 matching 7 bases. Per the germline V gene, CDR1 is SGHAT and CDR2 is FQNNGV. The CDR3 spans 16 residues. Trimming took 1 base from V and 1 from J; bases not matched to a gene: 7. The DNA of the CDR3 is TGTGCCAGCAGCTTAGGATCCACGACAGGGTCCTACGAGCAGTACTTC. Its protein product is CASSLGSTTGSYEQYF. The full variable domain, in which reference TRBV11-2 and TRBJ2-7 provide the parts outside the CDR3, is EAGVAQSPRYKIIEKRQSVAFWCNPISGHATLYWYQQILGQGPKLLIQFQNNGVVDDSQLPKDRFSAERLKGVDSTLKIQPAKLEDSAVYLCASSLGSTTGSYEQYFGPGTRLTVT.

The chain combines TRBV6-1 with TRBJ1-2; D might be TRBD1 (6 bases). The CDR3 covers 15 residues. Germline V CDR1 and CDR2: MNHNS, SASEGT. V was shortened by 2 bases and J by 4 bases, with 14 bases between the two germline ends. The CDR3: CASSERGFSIYGYTF. The CDR3 DNA reads as TGTGCCAGCAGTGAAAGGGGGTTTTCCATCTATGGCTACACCTTC.

This clone was observed a few times. The rearrangement joins TRBV6-1 to TRBJ1-5; D ambiguous. Trimming removed 2 bases from V and 7 bases from J, with 9 bases in between. Germline assignment: CDR1 MNHNS and CDR2 SASEGT. The CDR3 extends over 13 amino acids. This CDR3 is CASSEIPGQPQHF. CDR3 in DNA: TGTGCCAGCAGTGAAATCCCAGGCCAGCCCCAGCATTTT.

The rearrangement links TRBV5-1 to TRBJ2-5; D is perhaps TRBD2 (5 bases). The CDR3 is 15 residues long. The germline CDR1 and CDR2 sequences are SGHRS and YFSETQ. The ends were cut back, 0 bases at V and 1 base at J, with 10 bases in the middle. The CDR3 region is CASSLDPGSQETQYF. CDR3 nucleotides: TGCGCCAGCAGCTTGGACCCGGGGAGCCAAGAGACCCAGTACTTC.

V usage is TRBV6-4 and J usage is TRBJ1-4, with no clear D. Per the germline V gene, CDR1 is MRHNA and CDR2 is SNTAGT. The CDR3 length is 15 residues. Trimming took 5 bases from V and 0 from J, leaving 10 bases between them. CDR3 coding DNA: TGTGCCAGCAGTAGAGAGTTTGCAACTAATGAAAAACTGTTTTTT. Residues: CASSREFATNEKLFF.

The gene calls are TRBV5-8 and TRBJ2-3, with 10 bases aligning to TRBD1. Per the germline V gene, CDR1 is SGHTS and CDR2 is YDEGEE. The CDR3 consists of 14 residues. Trimming at V came to 4 bases and at J to 4 bases, leaving 3 bases not matched to a gene. The CDR3 DNA reads TGTGCCAGCAGCCCCGGGACAGGGGCAGATACGCAGTATTTT. Encoded protein: CASSPGTGADTQYF.

The rearrangement joins TRBV12-3 or TRBV12-4 to TRBJ1-2, with 11 positions matching TRBD1. V trimming: 6 bases; J trimming: 9 bases; junction bases outside the gene matches: 6. The CDR3 contains 13 residues. DNA of the CDR3: TGTGCCAGCAGCCAGGACAGGGGGCATAGCTACACCTTC. It specifies CASSQDRGHSYTF.

This chain connects TRBV28 to TRBJ1-2; the D gene is possibly TRBD1 (5 bases). This CDR3 is 14 amino acids long. Per the germline V gene, CDR1 is MDHEN and CDR2 is SYDVKM. V dropped 6 bases and J dropped 2 bases, with 13 bases sitting between them. The CDR3 region is CASSPAGKNYGYTF. DNA for the CDR3: TGTGCCAGCAGCCCAGCAGGGAAAAACTATGGCTACACCTTC.

This chain links TRBV29-1 with TRBJ2-4; tentative D call: TRBD1 (6 bases). The CDR3 consists of 12 residues. The ends were cut back, 7 bases at V and 8 bases at J, with 15 bases in the middle. Germline CDR1 reads SQVTM; CDR2 reads ANQGSEA. CDR3 DNA sequence: TGCAGCGCTGCAGCAGGGGACGACATTCAGTACTTC. Residues: CSAAAGDDIQYF.

V gene TRBV28 combines with J gene TRBJ1-6; D uncertain. Germline V gene lookup returns CDR1 MDHEN and CDR2 SYDVKM. Trimming shortened V by 4 bases and J by 10 bases, and 26 bases separated the two germline ends. The CDR3 is 18 amino acids. The CDR3 DNA reads TGTGCCAGCAGTTCCATTAAGACGGACTCGGGGTTTGGGTCACCCCTCCACTTT. Protein product: CASSSIKTDSGFGSPLHF.

The chain's CDR3 is CASSQDRDRPYYEQYF. CDR3 DNA sequence: TGCGCCAGCAGCCAAGATCGCGACAGGCCCTACTACGAGCAGTACTTC. The genes are TRBV4-1 and TRBJ2-7; D possibly corresponds to TRBD1 (6 bases). Germline CDR1 reads MGHRA; CDR2 reads YSYEKL. With 0 bases removed from V and 3 bases from J, the gap between germline ends came to 15 bases. The CDR3 has 16 amino acids.

The chain joins TRBV5-1 to TRBJ1-2, with 9 bases matching TRBD1. Germline V CDR1 and CDR2: SGHRS, YFSETQ. The length of the CDR3 is 20 residues. V lost 0 bases and J lost 1; bases outside the gene matches: 16. The DNA of the CDR3 is TGCGCCAGCAGCTTGGGCCCTCGGAGGACAGGGGCTACCTTTAACTATGGCTACACCTTC. Translated, it gives CASSLGPRRTGATFNYGYTF.

This clone has just a few counts. J is TRBJ1-5 and V is TRBV19, with 7 bases identical to TRBD1. CDR3 length: 16 residues. Germline CDR1 is LNHDA and CDR2 is SQIVND (reference sequence). The trim removed 1 base at V and 6 bases at J, leaving 9 bases unmatched. The chain's CDR3 is CASSIAAAGGRQPQHF. CDR3 DNA: TGTGCCAGTAGTATAGCAGCGGCAGGGGGACGTCAGCCCCAGCATTTT.

The CDR3 here is CASSARQGAGYGYTF. CDR3 coding DNA: TGTGCCAGCAGCGCTAGACAGGGGGCGGGGTATGGCTACACCTTC. The chain couples TRBV5-4 to TRBJ1-2, with 10 bases identical to TRBD1. The germline V gene encodes CDR1 SGHNT and CDR2 YYREEE (reference sequence). CDR3 length: 15 residues. J lost 5 bases, V lost 4 bases, and 8 bases had no gene match.

This clone was observed a single time. The gene calls are TRBV6-5 and TRBJ1-6, with TRBD1 matching over 7 bases. CDR1 and CDR2 (germline): MNHEY, SVGAGI. The CDR3 spans 15 residues. V was clipped by 6 bases and J by 3 bases; unmatched bases: 5. The CDR3 loop is CASSLDRRYNSPLHF. The CDR3 DNA reads as TGTGCCAGCAGCCTGGACAGGCGCTATAATTCACCCCTCCACTTT.

The count of this clone is one. The chain has TRBV28 and TRBJ1-4; no clear D gene. Germline V lookup: CDR1 MDHEN, CDR2 SYDVKM. V dropped 8 bases and J dropped 4 bases, with 8 bases sitting between them. The CDR3 is made up of 12 amino acids. This chain's CDR3 is CASYGLNEKLFF. CDR3 DNA: TGTGCCAGCTATGGGCTTAATGAAAAACTGTTTTTT.

This clone was seen only once. V is TRBV5-1 and J is TRBJ2-6, with 9 bases matching TRBD1. Trimming cost V 2 bases and J 4 bases; bases outside gene matches: 16. This CDR3 is built from 20 residues. Germline loops: CDR1 SGHRS, CDR2 YFSETQ. This CDR3 is CASSFSPGGTGNRGANVLTF. The CDR3 DNA sequence: TGCGCCAGCAGCTTTTCTCCCGGAGGGACAGGGAATAGGGGGGCCAACGTCCTGACTTTC.

The J gene is TRBJ1-1, the V gene TRBV5-4; D not certain. Germline V gives CDR1 SGHNT, CDR2 YYREEE (reference sequence). Trimming pared 4 bases from V and 3 bases from J, leaving 16 bases between. The CDR3 spans 15 residues. The CDR3 reads CASSQGASRDTEAFF. The CDR3 DNA follows: TGTGCCAGCAGCCAAGGAGCTTCGAGGGACACTGAAGCTTTCTTT.

V and J are TRBV19 and TRBJ1-6, with 9 bases aligning to TRBD1. The CDR3 has 14 amino acids. Germline V gene data show CDR1 as LNHDA and CDR2 as SQIVND (reference sequence). The V gene end was trimmed by 7 bases and the J gene end by 10 bases; junction bases not matched to a gene: 8. This CDR3 is CASKSHRGRSPLHF. CDR3 nucleotides: TGTGCCAGTAAGAGTCACAGGGGGCGGTCACCCCTCCACTTT.